The clone carrying this T cell receptor beta chain was seen a few times. At one end the junction does not follow the germline gene, possibly because of a read error. These data are taken from a study of blood T cell repertoires in COVID-19. The wider study: COVID-19 samples from acute and convalescent phases originated in the United States, Italy and Spain. T cells, B-cell-depleted T cells, or PBMCs provided the cDNA or gDNA that served as material.

In the original workflow: Cell counts per sample came from amplifying reference gene primers. Generated by immunoSEQ multiplex PCR, the TCRdb table keeps only in-frame clones and is missing some. V and J calls and clone size are as listed in that table; D and trimming were resolved from the DNA. The sample lists 130,000 to 150,000 clones, about 90% seen once, with 2.3% in the top ten. The CDR3 totals 16 residues. Per germline, CDR1 SSHAT and CDR2 FNYEAQ (reference sequence). The chain joins TRBV7-7 to TRBJ2-5; 10 nucleotides align to TRBD2. This clonotype originated in a human donor in a cohort sampled during active COVID-19. Sequencing input: peripheral blood. CDR3 sequence (DNA): TGTGCTAGCAGCTTAGTCCGGCTAGCGGGAGAAGAGACCCAGTACTTC. Translation gives CASSLVRLAGEETQYF.